These T cell receptor beta chains were read from a single sample in a study of OX40 agonist ivuxolimab in advanced cancers. Profiled with immunoSEQ multiplex PCR; TCRdb holds only in-frame clones, not every one. Among fewer than 85,000 clones listed, about 87% were seen once. Material: CD4+ or CD8+ T cells sorted from blood, obtained in a trial of the OX40 agonist ivuxolimab. These TCRs come from an adult with an advanced solid tumor such as melanoma, head and neck, liver or kidney cancer. Each CDR3 is given with its conserved first and last residue. The order of the fields is clone size, D gene, J gene, V gene, CDR3 DNA, CDR3 protein. A D gene is named only where the DNA matches it firmly. Clone sizes are given selectively: once, few, many, or a class where the clone is expanded.

once | . | TRBJ1-1 | TRBV19 | TGTGCCAGTAGTTTAAACATCAACACTGAAGCTTTCTTT | CASSLNINTEAFF
. | . | TRBJ1-1 | TRBV12-2 | TGTGCAAGTCGCTTCGTTACAGGGCCACCGGTGAACACTGAAGCTTTCTTT | CASRFVTGPPVNTEAFF
. | . | TRBJ1-2 | TRBV5-8 | TGTGCCAGCAGCTTGGAAGCAGGGATGCACTATGGCTACACCTTC | CASSLEAGMHYGYTF
. | . | TRBJ1-5 | TRBV2 | TGTGCCAGCAGTGCCCGTCACCTCCTCAATCAGCCCCAGCATTTT | CASSARHLLNQPQHF
. | TRBD1 | TRBJ2-1 | TRBV27 | TGTGCCAGCGGCTCCCGGGACAGGTTTTTCAATGAGCAGTTCTTC | CASGSRDRFFNEQFF
. | . | TRBJ2-2 | TRBV6-5 | TGTGCCAGCAAGATGGTGAGGGTAAACACCGGGGAGCTGTTTTTT | CASKMVRVNTGELFF
. | TRBD1 | TRBJ1-5 | TRBV19 | TGTGCCAGTAGTATTTCAGGGGGGGGATATAGCAATCAGCCCCAGCATTTT | CASSISGGGYSNQPQHF
. | . | TRBJ2-2 | TRBV27 | TGTGCCAGCAGTTTAGCCGGCGGAGGCACCGGGGAGCTGTTTTTT | CASSLAGGGTGELFF
. | TRBD2 | TRBJ2-2 | TRBV28 | TGTGCCAGCAGTTTGGACAGGGGACTAGCGGGAGGCAAGACGAACACCGGGGAGCTGTTTTTT | CASSLDRGLAGGKTNTGELFF
. | . | TRBJ2-2 | TRBV9 | TGTGCCAGCAGCGTAGAAGCTGGAGTTGCCGGGGAGCTGTTTTTT | CASSVEAGVAGELFF
. | . | TRBJ2-1 | TRBV28 | TGTGCCAGCAAGGCGGATGGGGGCCCCTACAATGAGCAGTTCTTC | CASKADGGPYNEQFF
. | . | TRBJ2-7 | TRBV11-2 | TGTGCCAGCAGCTTTGACAGACCCTACGAGCAGTACTTC | CASSFDRPYEQYF
. | TRBD1 | TRBJ1-4 | TRBV4-1 | TGCGCCAGCAGCCAGAGAATCCCGGGACAGGGTAGGTTGTATGGAGAAAAACTGTTTTTT | CASSQRIPGQGRLYGEKLFF
once | TRBD1 | TRBJ2-7 | TRBV7-4 | TGTGCCAGCAGCTCACCGGACAGGGGTAGCTACGAGCAGTACTTC | CASSSPDRGSYEQYF
. | TRBD1 | TRBJ2-7 | TRBV27 | TGTGCCAGCAGTGTCGACAGGGTCAACGAGCAGTACTTC | CASSVDRVNEQYF
. | TRBD2 | TRBJ2-7 | TRBV29-1 | TGCAGCGTTCGGACTAGCAAGTCCTACGAGCAGTACTTC | CSVRTSKSYEQYF
. | TRBD2 | TRBJ2-1 | TRBV13 | TGTGCCAGCAGCTTCGGGACTAGGGGCAATGAGCAGTTCTTC | CASSFGTRGNEQFF
. | . | TRBJ2-7 | TRBV11-2 | TGTGCCAGCATTGGTGGTCTAACCTACGAGCAGTACTTC | CASIGGLTYEQYF
. | . | TRBJ2-7 | TRBV4-1 | TGCGCCAGCAGCCAAGATCGGGGACTCGAGCAGTACTTC | CASSQDRGLEQYF
. | . | TRBJ2-5 | TRBV19 | TGTGCCAGTAGTATCCTCGTCAGCCAAGAGACCCAGTACTTC | CASSILVSQETQYF
. | TRBD1 | TRBJ1-1 | TRBV27 | TGTGCCAGCAGTCGCGGGACAGGGTGGGTGGCTTTCTTT | CASSRGTGWVAFF
. | . | TRBJ2-4 | TRBV2 | TGTGCCAGCATGACTCTAGCCAAAAACATTCAGTACTTC | CASMTLAKNIQYF
. | . | TRBJ1-2 | TRBV6-6 | TGTGCCAGCAGTTACGGGGGCGAAAACTATGGCTACACCTTC | CASSYGGENYGYTF
. | . | TRBJ1-6 | TRBV27 | TGTGCCAGCAGTCCCGGTGAAGGCTGGAATTCACCCCTCCACTTT | CASSPGEGWNSPLHF
. | . | TRBJ2-2 | TRBV27 | TGTGCCAGCAGTCTCTCGAACACCGGGGAGCTGTTTTTT | CASSLSNTGELFF
. | . | TRBJ2-2 | TRBV5-4 | TGTGCCAGCAGCTTGGCGGGGGGCGCGGACACCGGGGAGCTGTTTTTT | CASSLAGGADTGELFF
few | . | TRBJ2-7 | TRBV7-9 | TGTGCCAGCAGCTTAGCCCTGGTCTACGAGCAGTACTTC | CASSLALVYEQYF
. | TRBD2 | TRBJ2-3 | TRBV15 | TGTGCCACCAGCAAGGGGGTCGGGTGGCGGGAGGGCCGGACAGATACGCAGTATTTT | CATSKGVGWREGRTDTQYF
. | . | TRBJ2-7 | TRBV27 | TGTGCCAGCAGTTCGTTGGGTAATAGGGCGGATACCTACGAGCAGTACTTC | CASSSLGNRADTYEQYF
. | TRBD2 | TRBJ2-2 | TRBV27 | TGTGCCAGCAGTCGGACTAGCGGGGATTTGGGCACCGGGGAGCTGTTTTTT | CASSRTSGDLGTGELFF
. | . | TRBJ2-2 | TRBV2 | TGTGCCAGCAGTGACCGGGATCGGACCGGGGAGCTGTTTTTT | CASSDRDRTGELFF
. | . | TRBJ2-3 | TRBV27 | TGTGCCAGCAGTTTATCCGTCGCCCGGGATACGCAGTATTTT | CASSLSVARDTQYF
. | TRBD2 | TRBJ2-1 | TRBV27 | TGTGCCAGCAGTTCCACTAGCGGGCAAGACTCCTACAATGAGCAGTTCTTC | CASSSTSGQDSYNEQFF
. | TRBD1 | TRBJ1-6 | TRBV11-2 | TGTGCCAGCAGCTTAACGCGGGACAGGGCAACTGGTAGATCACCCCTCCACTTT | CASSLTRDRATGRSPLHF
once | . | TRBJ2-5 | TRBV25-1 | TGTGCCAGCAGGGACAGTAATTGGCTGGACTTC | CASRDSNWLDF